The 3 T cell receptor beta chains listed next were all sequenced from one sample in a study of shared clonotypes between healthy human individuals. Naive CD8 populations comprised CD45RO-negative cells positively selected for CCR7, excluding terminally differentiated effector memory CD45RA+ cells. Here immunoSEQ multiplex PCR was the method, and the copy in TCRdb shows in-frame clones only, minus some. The data show about 2.1 million clones, roughly 95% seen once. Sequenced: naive CD8+ T cells from PBMCs. Receptors were obtained from a man younger than 35 in good health. Some clones in this sample may be carry-over from other donors' samples.

The chain joins TRBV15 to TRBJ2-5; maybe TRBD1 (7 bases). This CDR3 spans 15 amino acids. Between the trimmed V and J ends, which lost 1 base and 2 bases, there was a span of 11 bases. CDR1 is LNHNV and CDR2 is YYDKDF in the germline V gene (reference sequence). The CDR3 DNA sequence: TGTGCCACCAGCAGAGCGCGGGACAGACAAGAGACCCAGTACTTC. It codes for CATSRARDRQETQYF.

V and J are TRBV19 and TRBJ1-2; D is perhaps TRBD1 (6 bases). Germline CDR1 LNHDA, CDR2 SQIVND (reference sequence). There are 15 residues in the CDR3. With 11 bases removed from V and 8 bases from J, the gap between germline ends came to 27 bases. CDR3 sequence: CAVRGVKGILGGYTF. The CDR3 DNA reads as TGTGCCGTGAGGGGGGTCAAGGGGATTTTAGGAGGCTACACCTTC.

The chain carries TRBV6-1 and TRBJ2-7; maybe TRBD1 (5 bases). CDR1 is MNHNS, CDR2 SASEGT, per germline. Trimming pared 7 bases from V and 4 bases from J, leaving 17 bases between. The length of the CDR3 is 14 residues. DNA of the CDR3: TGTGCCAGCAAGTCGGTAGGGGTGGGGTACGAGCAGTACTTC. Translation gives CASKSVGVGYEQYF.